These 5 T cell receptor beta chains were all obtained from the same sample, sequenced in a study of blood T cells in healthy people across ages. The authors ran a second PCR of roughly 6 to 12 cycles using a sample-barcoded 5' primer and a J-beta primer mix. Via MiXCR, TCRdb re-called the 5' RACE reads, giving one row per CDR3 protein. Among some 710,000 distinct CDR3 sequences listed, 35% to 50% were seen once. What was sequenced was blood. The receptors derive from a man older than 75 in good health.

The V and J genes are TRBV28 and TRBJ2-1; the D is unclear. The V end lost 1 base, the J end lost 6 bases, and 10 bases lay between the germline ends. The CDR3 is 14 residues long. Germline CDR1 and CDR2: MDHEN and SYDVKM. The CDR3 nucleotides read TGTGCCAGCAGTTTATACGACGACTTCAATGAGCAGTTCTTC. Translated, it gives CASSLYDDFNEQFF. The whole variable domain, remainder taken from reference TRBV28 and TRBJ2-1, is DVKVTQSSRYLVKRTGEKVFLECVQDMDHENMFWYRQDPGLGLRLIYFSYDVKMKEKGDIPEGYSVSREKKERFSLILESASTNQTSMYLCASSLYDDFNEQFFGPGTRLTVL.

The rearrangement links TRBV9 to TRBJ2-1, with D perhaps matching TRBD2 (6 bases). Trimming removed 4 bases at V and 3 bases at J, with 17 bases between. This CDR3 region has 16 residues. Per the germline V gene, CDR1 is SGDLS and CDR2 is YYNGEE. CDR3 amino acids: CASSPRRGADYNEQFF. CDR3 DNA sequence: TGTGCCAGCAGCCCTCGGCGGGGAGCCGACTACAATGAGCAGTTCTTC.

V gene TRBV10-1 combines with J gene TRBJ2-5, with D uncertain. CDR1 WNHNN and CDR2 SYGVQD come from the germline V gene (reference sequence). This CDR3 is 13 amino acids long. V was shortened by 5 bases and J by 2 bases, with 9 bases between the two germline ends. The CDR3 DNA reads as TGCGCCAGCAGTAAGACGATTCAAGAGACCCAGTACTTC. Translated, it gives CASSKTIQETQYF.

This rearrangement joins TRBV25-1 to TRBJ2-7, with a possible D match to TRBD1 (6 bases). In germline, CDR1 is MGHDK, CDR2 SYGVNS. This CDR3 has 15 amino acids. The V end was cut by 4 bases, the J end by 2 bases, with 15 bases between. This CDR3 reads CASSGPGTPTYEQYF. The DNA of the CDR3 is TGTGCCAGCAGTGGTCCGGGGACACCTACCTACGAGCAGTACTTC.

This clonotype was counted between two and nine times. The chain recombines TRBV6-2 or TRBV6-3 with TRBJ2-4; possibly TRBD1 for D (6 bases). The length of the CDR3 is 15 residues. Looked up from germline, CDR1 is MNHEY and CDR2 is SVGEGT. V lost 5 bases and J lost 3, with 14 bases in between. The CDR3 loop is CASSNDRTGKNIQYF. The CDR3, as DNA: TGTGCCAGCAGTAACGACAGGACGGGCAAAAACATTCAGTACTTC.